This section outlines one T cell receptor (beta chain) sequence together with its context. These data belong to a study of blood T cell repertoires in COVID-19. About the study: Some COVID-19 samples were acute and others convalescent; all came from the United States, Italy and Spain. From T cells, B-cell-depleted T cells, or PBMCs came the material, which was cDNA or gDNA.

Per the authors' pipeline: Amplification of reference gene primers provided the estimated nucleated cell counts. Sequencing was performed with immunoSEQ multiplex PCR; in TCRdb, only in-frame clones are kept and a portion is missing. Clone size and the V and J calls come from that table; the DNA yielded D and trimming. The data show around 140,000 clones, with approximately 89% seen just once and more than 25% held by the top ten. The TCR was taken from a human donor in a cohort sampled during active COVID-19. The sample comprised peripheral blood.

CDR3 sequence (DNA): TGTGCCTGGAGTGTACTAAGGGGGGGCCAGGAGACCCAGTACTTC. It is translated as CAWSVLRGGQETQYF. The chain has TRBV30 and TRBJ2-5; maybe TRBD2 (7 bases). The germline V gene encodes CDR1 GTSNPN and CDR2 SVGIG (reference sequence). This CDR3 spans 15 amino acids. Deletions cut 0 bases from V and 5 bases from J, with 16 bases between.